A single sample gave rise to the 3 T cell receptor beta chains below, sequenced in a study of shared clonotypes between healthy human individuals. This table comes from immunoSEQ multiplex PCR, and its TCRdb copy is limited to in-frame clones, with some not included. The table records over 1.4 million clones, roughly 97% of them present only once. Sequenced: naive CD4+ T cells sorted from blood. The subset was: CD45RA+ positively selected. The receptors come from a man aged 25 to 40 in good health.

J is TRBJ1-3 and V is TRBV4-2; weak D call: TRBD1 (5 bases). There are 13 residues in the CDR3. V was clipped by 1 base and J by 8 bases, with 9 bases between them. Per germline, CDR1 LGHNA and CDR2 YNFKEQ. DNA for the CDR3: TGTGCCAGCAGCCAAGTCAGGGAAGACACCATATATTTT. Amino acid sequence: CASSQVREDTIYF.

This clone has a handful of counts. This rearrangement joins TRBV27 to TRBJ2-7; 8 positions match TRBD2. This CDR3 is 12 amino acids long. CDR1 is MNHEY and CDR2 is SMNVEV in the germline V gene (reference sequence). V lost 5 bases to trimming and J lost 13 bases; unmatched junction nucleotides: 10. CDR3 coding DNA: TGTGCCAGCAGTCCCCACGGGACTAGGCCATACTTC. Encoded protein: CASSPHGTRPYF.

This chain uses TRBV19 with TRBJ2-5; a weak D match, TRBD2 (6 bases). The V end lost 3 bases, the J end lost 5 bases, and 13 bases lay between the germline ends. CDR3 size: 14 residues. Germline assignment: CDR1 LNHDA and CDR2 SQIVND (reference sequence). DNA of the CDR3: TGTGCCAGTAGTATTCGGCTTGGGGGGGAGACCCAGTACTTC. It is translated as CASSIRLGGETQYF.